These 23 T cell receptor beta chains originate from one sample sequenced in a study of OX40 agonist ivuxolimab in advanced cancers. Libraries were built with the immunoSEQ multiplex PCR assay. TCRdb obtained this table from immuneACCESS and retained in-frame rearrangements with V and J assigned. These tables miss some clones; where compared with another copy, unresolved V genes account for less than half of the shortfall, and the remainder is unexplained. The sample table records roughly 86,000 clones; 90% of these occur just once. The top ten constitute more than 0.6% of the sample. Sequencing used CD4+ or CD8+ T cells sorted from blood, obtained in a trial of the OX40 agonist ivuxolimab. These receptors came from an adult with an advanced solid tumor such as melanoma, head and neck, liver or kidney cancer.

The V gene is TRBV6-1, the J gene TRBJ2-3; D may be TRBD2 (7 bases). V dropped 6 bases and J dropped 3 bases, with 13 bases sitting between them. This CDR3 has 14 amino acids. Per germline, CDR1 MNHNS and CDR2 SASEGT. CDR3 sequence reads: CASSLGGGTDTQYF. As DNA, the CDR3 is TGTGCCAGCAGCTTAGGGGGGGGAACAGATACGCAGTATTTT.

The chain couples TRBV4-2 to TRBJ2-2; unclear D gene. From germline, CDR1 is LGHNA and CDR2 YNFKEQ. V dropped 2 bases and J dropped 2 bases, with 9 bases sitting between them. There are 15 residues in the CDR3. DNA of the CDR3: TGTGCCAGCAGCCAAACGACGGCAAACACCGGGGAGCTGTTTTTT. Its protein product is CASSQTTANTGELFF.

As to this clone: Relative to the germline gene, one junction end is altered; a read error may explain this. The chain employs TRBV7-7 and TRBJ1-3, with TRBD1 matching 7 bases. The CDR3 sequence is 20 residues long. The germline CDR1 and CDR2 sequences are SSHAT and FNYEAQ (reference sequence). The CDR3 region is CASSLHLGQNLPLPGNTIYF. The DNA for the CDR3 is TGTGCTAGCAGCTTACATCTGGGACAGAATCTTCCCCTCCCTGGAAACACCATATATTTT.

The rearrangement links TRBV25-1 to TRBJ2-2; D is unresolved. V was cut by 4 bases and J by 1 base, with 10 bases left in between. This CDR3 comprises 15 residues. CDR1 MGHDK and CDR2 SYGVNS come from the germline V gene. DNA for the CDR3: TGTGCCAGCAGTGGTCCGAGTAAGAACACCGGGGAGCTGTTTTTT. Its translation is CASSGPSKNTGELFF.

This clone was observed once. The chain joins TRBV28 to TRBJ1-1; a weak D match, TRBD1 (5 bases). The CDR3 runs 13 residues. V lost 10 bases and J lost 1, with 13 bases in between. Germline CDR1 reads MDHEN; CDR2 reads SYDVKM. The chain's CDR3 is CANRGGTNTEAFF. The DNA for the CDR3 is TGTGCCAATCGGGGAGGGACGAACACTGAAGCTTTCTTT.

This clone occurred once. J is TRBJ1-1 and V is TRBV28; 7 bases map to TRBD1. This CDR3 comprises 14 residues. V lost 7 bases to trimming and J lost 2 bases; unmatched junction nucleotides: 7. CDR1 and CDR2 (germline): MDHEN, SYDVKM. In nucleotides, the CDR3 is TGTGCCAGCATTCTAGCAGGGGGAAACACTGAAGCTTTCTTT. It encodes CASILAGGNTEAFF.

The CDR3 loop reads CASRTSGGGDTQYF. The CDR3 bases are TGTGCCAGCAGGACTAGCGGCGGAGGGGATACGCAGTATTTT. This sequence joins TRBV6-6 and TRBJ2-3, with 9 bases that match TRBD2. Germline loops: CDR1 MNHNY, CDR2 SVGAGI (reference sequence). V shed 6 bases and J 6 bases; nucleotides not matched to a gene: 7. The CDR3 loop spans 14 amino acids.

The V gene is TRBV5-4, the J gene TRBJ1-4, with D possibly matching TRBD1 (6 bases). Germline V gene sequence: CDR1 SGHNT, CDR2 YYREEE (reference sequence). The V end was cut by 5 bases, the J end by 7 bases, with 12 bases between. The CDR3 has 13 amino acids. The CDR3 DNA sequence: TGTGCCAGCAGGGCAACAGGGTTTGAAAAACTGTTTTTT. Its protein product is CASRATGFEKLFF.

The V gene is TRBV4-3, the J gene TRBJ2-3; TRBD1 matches 7 bases. The germline CDR1 and CDR2 sequences are LGHNA and YSLEER. J lost 6 bases, V lost 3 bases, and 6 bases had no gene match. The CDR3 has 14 amino acids. CDR3 sequence reads: CASSQRQGRDTQYF. The DNA for the CDR3 is TGCGCCAGCAGCCAGAGACAGGGTCGGGATACGCAGTATTTT.

This clone occurred once. The rearrangement joins TRBV7-9 to TRBJ2-2; 8 bases map to TRBD2. CDR3 length: 18 amino acids. The germline V gene has CDR1 SEHNR and CDR2 FQNEAQ (reference sequence). V lost 5 bases, J lost 3 bases, and 14 bases stayed unmatched. The CDR3 sequence: CASSHPDLLAGYTGELFF. Here the CDR3 DNA reads TGTGCCAGCAGCCACCCTGACTTGCTAGCGGGTTACACCGGGGAGCTGTTTTTT.

The V and J genes are TRBV5-5 and TRBJ2-3; 8 bases map to TRBD2. The germline CDR1 and CDR2 sequences are SGHKS and YYEKEE (reference sequence). With 2 bases clipped from V and 5 bases from J, the junction kept 10 bases outside the gene matches. The CDR3 is 16 amino acids. This chain's CDR3 is CASSFLPGGAGDTQYF. DNA of the CDR3: TGTGCCAGCAGCTTTCTCCCGGGAGGGGCGGGAGATACGCAGTATTTT.

The V and J genes are TRBV7-2 and TRBJ1-5; TRBD1 agrees at 11 bases. The CDR3 is made up of 17 amino acids. In germline, CDR1 is SGHTA, CDR2 FQGNSA. Losses at the gene ends were 4 bases for V and 5 bases for J; bases not matched to a gene: 10. The DNA of the CDR3 is TGTGCCAGCAGCTCGACCGCCGGGACAGGGGGGGATCAGCCCCAGCATTTT. This gives the protein CASSSTAGTGGDQPQHF.

A few counts support this clone. The chain uses TRBV5-1 and TRBJ1-1, with D possibly being TRBD1 (5 bases). There are 15 residues in the CDR3. CDR1 is SGHRS, CDR2 YFSETQ, per germline. Trimming removed 2 bases at V and 4 bases at J, with 15 bases between. The CDR3 loop is CASSFVMSGGTEAFF. The CDR3 DNA sequence: TGCGCCAGCAGCTTCGTGATGTCGGGGGGCACTGAAGCTTTCTTT.

J is TRBJ2-7 and V is TRBV19, with no clear D. From germline, CDR1 is LNHDA and CDR2 SQIVND (reference sequence). This CDR3 has 15 residues. V lost 4 bases to trimming and J lost 3 bases, with 16 bases between them. Here the CDR3 reads CASSSQPGWFYEQYF. The CDR3 DNA reads TGTGCCAGTAGTAGTCAGCCCGGTTGGTTCTACGAGCAGTACTTC.

The J gene is TRBJ2-1, the V gene TRBV7-8; the match to TRBD2 covers 10 bases. Germline-derived CDR1 and CDR2 are SGHVS and FQNEAQ. There are 15 residues in the CDR3. V lost 5 bases to trimming and J lost 2 bases; unmatched junction nucleotides: 3. The CDR3 region is CASSKTSGAYNEQFF. The CDR3 DNA follows: TGTGCCAGCAGCAAAACTAGCGGGGCCTACAATGAGCAGTTCTTC.

The CDR3 region has the DNA TGTGCCAGCAGCCAAGAGAGGGGGACGGTTTTAAGCACAGATACGCAGTATTTT. Translating gives CASSQERGTVLSTDTQYF. The chain uses TRBV14 and TRBJ2-3; the D gene is possibly TRBD1 (6 bases). V lost 0 bases, J lost 0 bases, and 16 bases lay in between. The germline CDR1 and CDR2 sequences are SGHDN and FVKESK. The CDR3 is made up of 18 amino acids.

The rearrangement uses TRBV4-2 and TRBJ2-6, with D unresolved. V lost 3 bases and J lost 0, with 3 bases in between. CDR1 and CDR2 from the germline V gene are LGHNA and YNFKEQ. CDR3 length: 14 amino acids. For the CDR3, the DNA is TGTGCCAGCAGCCAGAGCTCTGGGGCCAACGTCCTGACTTTC. Translation gives CASSQSSGANVLTF.

CDR3 protein: CASSEVLGGGYTF. DNA for the CDR3: TGTGCCAGCAGTGAAGTCCTTGGGGGTGGCTACACCTTC. The chain is built from TRBV2 and TRBJ1-2; perhaps TRBD1 as D (5 bases). CDR1 is SNHLY, CDR2 FYNNEI, per germline. V was cut by 1 base and J by 7 bases, with 10 bases left in between. CDR3 length: 13 residues.

This clone showed up just once. The chain has TRBV2 and TRBJ1-4; a weak D match, TRBD1 (6 bases). Germline loops: CDR1 SNHLY, CDR2 FYNNEI. V lost 10 bases, J lost 4 bases, and 10 bases lay in between. This CDR3 is built from 12 residues. The CDR3 reads CATQGLNEKLFF. The CDR3 DNA reads as TGTGCCACACAGGGTCTTAATGAAAAACTGTTTTTT.

In this sample, this clone turned up once. This sequence joins TRBV6-5 and TRBJ2-1; 9 bases fit TRBD2. CDR3 size: 14 residues. V shed 5 bases and J 12 bases; nucleotides not matched to a gene: 11. Germline V lookup: CDR1 MNHEY, CDR2 SVGAGI. The CDR3 sequence: CASSQGLALPRQFF. CDR3 DNA: TGTGCCAGCAGTCAGGGACTAGCCCTCCCCAGGCAGTTCTTC.

This chain links TRBV6-6 with TRBJ2-7; D is possibly TRBD2 (7 bases). CDR1 is MNHNY, CDR2 SVGAGI, per germline (reference sequence). CDR3 length: 15 residues. The V and J ends lost 7 bases and 5 bases respectively, with 21 bases between them. CDR3 bases: TGTGCCAGCACTCCCCGGGGGGCAGCGAGGGACGAGCAGTACTTC. Amino acid sequence: CASTPRGAARDEQYF.

In this sample, this clone turned up a few times. The V call is TRBV9, the J call TRBJ2-3; 7 bases map to TRBD2. Germline V lookup: CDR1 SGDLS, CDR2 YYNGEE. The CDR3 has 16 residues. V lost 4 bases and J lost 2; bases outside the gene matches: 10. The CDR3 sequence is CASSLEASGDTDTQYF. The CDR3 DNA reads as TGTGCCAGCAGCCTTGAGGCTAGCGGCGACACAGATACGCAGTATTTT.

The V and J genes are TRBV4-1 and TRBJ1-6; TRBD1 matches at 7 bases. The CDR3 sequence is 18 residues long. J was trimmed by 9 bases and V by 1 base; bases with no gene match: 15. CDR1 MGHRA and CDR2 YSYEKL come from the germline V gene. Here the CDR3 DNA reads TGCGCCAGCAGCCAAGTCACCATCCGGGCGGGACAGACTTCACCCCTCCACTTT. It encodes CASSQVTIRAGQTSPLHF.